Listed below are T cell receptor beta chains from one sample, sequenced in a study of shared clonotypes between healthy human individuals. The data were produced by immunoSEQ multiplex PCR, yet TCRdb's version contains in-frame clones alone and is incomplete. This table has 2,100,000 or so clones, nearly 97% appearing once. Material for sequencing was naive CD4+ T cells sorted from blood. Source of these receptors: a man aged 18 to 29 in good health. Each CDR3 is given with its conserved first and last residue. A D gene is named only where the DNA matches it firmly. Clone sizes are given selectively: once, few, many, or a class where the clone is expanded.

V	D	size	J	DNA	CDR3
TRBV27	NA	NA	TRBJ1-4	TGTGCCAGCGCCCCCTGGCAGACTCCTAATGAAAAACTGTTTTTT	CASAPWQTPNEKLFF
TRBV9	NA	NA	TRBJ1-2	TGTGCCAGCAGCGTAGAGAGTTATGGCTACACCTTC	CASSVESYGYTF
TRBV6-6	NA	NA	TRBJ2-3	TGTGCCAGCAGTTACTTAGGGGGTACAGATACGCAGTATTTT	CASSYLGGTDTQYF
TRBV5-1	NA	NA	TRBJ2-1	TGCGCCAGCAGCTTGCAGGGAGGGGACACCAATGAGCAGTTCTTC	CASSLQGGDTNEQFF
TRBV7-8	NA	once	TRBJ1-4	TGTGCCAGCAGCTTAGAAGTGGGTAAAGGCGAAAAACTGTTTTTT	CASSLEVGKGEKLFF
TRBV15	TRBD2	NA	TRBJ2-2	TGTGCCACCAGCAGCCGGGGGGGCCCGGACGGGGAGCTGTTTTTT	CATSSRGGPDGELFF
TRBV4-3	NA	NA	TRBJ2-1	TGCGCCAGCAGCCAAGATCCGATACTAGGCAATGAGCAGTTCTTC	CASSQDPILGNEQFF
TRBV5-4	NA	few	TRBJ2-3	TGTGCCAGCAGCTTGGTAGGGGGAGATACGCAGTATTTT	CASSLVGGDTQYF
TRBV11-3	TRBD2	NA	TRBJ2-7	TGTGCCAGCAGCTTAGGGGGACTAGCGGGGTACGAGCAGTACTTC	CASSLGGLAGYEQYF
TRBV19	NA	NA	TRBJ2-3	TGTGCCAGTAGTATTGGGGACCCCTACACAGATACGCAGTATTTT	CASSIGDPYTDTQYF
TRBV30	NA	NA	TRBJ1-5	TGTGCCTGGAGTGTTCAGGACATACAGGCGGATCAGCCCCAGCATTTT	CAWSVQDIQADQPQHF
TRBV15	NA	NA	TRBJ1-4	TGTGCCACCAGCAGAGGTCTACAGGGAATGACTAATGAAAAACTGTTTTTT	CATSRGLQGMTNEKLFF
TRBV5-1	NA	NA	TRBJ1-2	TGCGCCAGCAGCTTGGCCAATCCGGGCAGCAGCTACACCTTC	CASSLANPGSSYTF
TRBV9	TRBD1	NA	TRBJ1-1	TGTGCCAGCAGCCCCCAGGGGGACCCTAGAACTGAAGCTTTCTTT	CASSPQGDPRTEAFF
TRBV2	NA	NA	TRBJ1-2	TGTGCCAGCAGTGAAGGGCTACTACTCTTC	CASSEGLLLF
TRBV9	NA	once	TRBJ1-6	TGTGCCAGCAGCGTAGTGGCAGAGAATTCACCCCTCCACTTT	CASSVVAENSPLHF
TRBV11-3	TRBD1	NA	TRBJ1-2	TGTGCCAGCAGCTCCCAGGGGGATGGCTACACCTTC	CASSSQGDGYTF
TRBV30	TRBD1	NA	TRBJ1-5	TGTGCCTGTTCGACAGGGGGGCAGCCCCAGCATTTT	CACSTGGQPQHF
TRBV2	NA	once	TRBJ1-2	TGTGCCAGCAGTCGGCCAGACTACACCTTC	CASSRPDYTF
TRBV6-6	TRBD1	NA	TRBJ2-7	TGTGCCAGCAGTTACGGCAGGGGGATGCCCTACGAGCAGTACTTC	CASSYGRGMPYEQYF
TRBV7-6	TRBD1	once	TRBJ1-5	TGTGCCAGCAGCTTATCAGCCAGGGGGCTTGTTCAGCCCCAGCATTTT	CASSLSARGLVQPQHF